This T cell receptor (beta chain) is from a study of ipilimumab plus nivolumab after autologous stem cell transplantation (dated by TCRdb to about 2021). Regarding the research as a whole: Trial patients received a median of about 5 ipilimumab doses and fewer than 10 nivolumab doses. High-risk transplant-naive patients and patients relapsing within 3 years of a first autologous transplant were included in the myeloma cohort. Patients with high-risk diffuse large B cell lymphoma, mature T cell lymphoma, or multiple myeloma undergoing autologous transplant were enrolled in the trial. Around 35 patients made up the trial's intent-to-treat population.

Checkpoint therapy was initiated 14 to 28 days after autologous transplant, and ipilimumab was administered at 1 mg/kg intravenously on day 1 of selected weeks. Patients received nivolumab at 3 mg/kg intravenously on day 1 of weeks 1, 4, 7, 10, and every two weeks through week 26. Combined checkpoint inhibition with ipilimumab and nivolumab as consolidation after autologous stem cell transplantation was tested in a Phase Ib clinical trial. For this clone: Its recognized antigen is unknown. No much larger clonotype is one base removed from it; base qualities were not supplied.

The library relied on the immunoSEQ multiplex PCR assay. TCRdb re-hosts the immuneACCESS table, in-frame sequences only. Its copies lack some clones; in the studies checked, an unresolved V gene accounts for under half of them, and the cause for the rest is not known. Within this sample are 35,000 to 50,000 clones, with around nine tenths of them counted one time only. The top ten clones comprise 0.7% to 1% of the sample. Compared with germline, V lacks 3 bases and J lacks 0 bases; bases without a gene match: 6. The CDR3 spans 16 residues, from the cysteine through the phenylalanine. Kept here is only the CDR3 DNA, which spans 48 bases and is read in frame from base 1. CDR1 and CDR2 are drawn from the germline V gene: MDHEN, SYDVKM. The investigation overall reported the following: The authors concluded that combined checkpoint inhibition appeared tolerable when used as consolidation after transplant. The authors stated that profiles of the T cell receptor repertoire, regulatory T cell phenotype and gut microbiota provided a biologic rationale for studying this approach further.

This receptor was identified in a male donor with multiple myeloma. The sequence joins TRBV28 to TRBJ1-1; a stretch of 8 junction bases matches TRBD1. Specimen: PBMCs, collected in a trial of ipilimumab plus nivolumab as post-transplant consolidation. This receptor has the CDR3 CASSFPGQGMNTEAFF. The sequenced DNA: TGTGCCAGCAGTTTCCCTGGACAGGGAATGAACACTGAAGCTTTCTTT. The CDR3, completed at both ends by the reference TRBV28 and TRBJ1-1 genes, gives the full variable domain DVKVTQSSRYLVKRTGEKVFLECVQDMDHENMFWYRQDPGLGLRLIYFSYDVKMKEKGDIPEGYSVSREKKERFSLILESASTNQTSMYLCASSFPGQGMNTEAFFGQGTRLTVV.